One sample yielded the 32 T cell receptor beta chains listed below, sequenced in a study of identical twins. TCRdb recomputed calls from the 5' RACE reads with MiXCR, one row per CDR3 protein. The data contain 500,000 to 600,000 distinct CDR3 sequences, approximately 22% of them singletons. These data also formed part of another study, on T cells expressing NK-cell markers.

Sequenced: CD4+ T cells sorted from blood. These TCRs come from a young woman in good health.

This sequence joins TRBV7-8 and TRBJ2-5; possible D gene TRBD1, 5 bases. Trimming cost V 5 bases and J 2 bases, with 21 bases left between them. Germline V lookup: CDR1 SGHVS, CDR2 FQNEAQ. This CDR3 has 17 residues. The DNA of the CDR3 is TGTGCCAGCAGCCCTGGGCAACTGTGGGGCATACAAGAGACCCAGTACTTC. It codes for CASSPGQLWGIQETQYF.

This clonotype was counted a few times. The rearrangement joins TRBV20-1 to TRBJ2-7, with D possibly matching TRBD2 (6 bases). The CDR3 has 14 amino acids. The germline CDR1 and CDR2 sequences are DFQATT and SNEGSKA (reference sequence). V gave up 5 bases and J gave up 2 bases, with 16 bases separating them. CDR3 sequence: CSAVSVRGTYEQYF. The CDR3 nucleotides are TGCAGTGCTGTCAGCGTCCGGGGGACCTACGAGCAGTACTTC.

This rearrangement joins TRBV12-3 or TRBV12-4 to TRBJ1-5; 7 nucleotides agree with TRBD1. J gave up 1 base and V 6 bases, and 3 bases lay outside the gene matches. CDR3 length: 14 residues. CDR3: CASRTGKSNQPQHF. The CDR3, as DNA: TGTGCCAGCAGGACAGGGAAGAGCAATCAGCCCCAGCATTTT.

This clonotype was counted at least ten times. The genes are TRBV5-1 and TRBJ1-4; the match to TRBD1 covers 7 bases. Germline values: CDR1 SGHRS, CDR2 YFSETQ. Losses at the gene ends were 0 bases for V and 3 bases for J; bases not matched to a gene: 14. The length of the CDR3 is 19 residues. The CDR3 reads CASSLEVAGSGQPNEKLFF. CDR3 DNA: TGCGCCAGCAGCTTGGAAGTGGCCGGGTCGGGACAGCCTAATGAAAAACTGTTTTTT.

Only a few counts were recorded for this clonotype. The chain carries TRBV6-1 and TRBJ2-1; TRBD2 agrees at 11 bases. Trimming removed 4 bases from V and 4 bases from J; junction bases left unmatched: 9. Germline V lookup: CDR1 MNHNS, CDR2 SASEGT. The CDR3 sequence is 17 residues long. The CDR3 nucleotides are TGTGCCAGCAGTGGGGGGGGGACTAGCGGAAGATACAATGAGCAGTTCTTC. Protein: CASSGGGTSGRYNEQFF.

This clonotype has a handful of counts. The chain uses TRBV12-3 or TRBV12-4 and TRBJ2-7; no definite D call. V dropped 5 bases and J dropped 3 bases, with 11 bases sitting between them. The CDR3 spans 13 residues. Here the CDR3 reads CASSPQTVYEQYF. The CDR3 DNA is TGTGCCAGCAGTCCCCAGACTGTCTACGAGCAGTACTTC.

The chain links TRBV20-1 to TRBJ2-5; 11 positions match TRBD2. The junction had 4 bases not matched to a gene; V was cut back by 2 bases and J by 5 bases. Per the germline V gene, CDR1 is DFQATT and CDR2 is SNEGSKA (reference sequence). The CDR3 has 14 amino acids. The CDR3 DNA reads as TGCAGTGCTAGACCTAGCGGGGGGACGGAGACCCAGTACTTC. The encoded protein is CSARPSGGTETQYF.

In its sample, this clonotype was seen a few times. The gene calls are TRBV11-2 and TRBJ1-2; D is ambiguous. V was pared by 6 bases and J by 5 bases, with 10 bases between. Per germline, CDR1 SGHAT and CDR2 FQNNGV. CDR3 length equals 12 residues. The CDR3 DNA reads TGTGCCAGCAGTCTCGACATGTATGGCTACACCTTC. It translates to CASSLDMYGYTF.

This sequence joins TRBV6-5 and TRBJ1-2, with D maybe TRBD1 (6 bases). CDR3 length: 15 residues. V lost 4 bases and J 2 bases, leaving 14 bases between the germline ends. Germline assignment: CDR1 MNHEY and CDR2 SVGAGI. The CDR3 DNA reads TGTGCCAGCAGTTCCTACTCCGACAGGAACTATGGCTACACCTTC. It is translated as CASSSYSDRNYGYTF.

The V gene is TRBV6-1, the J gene TRBJ2-1; 7 nucleotides line up with TRBD1. CDR3 length: 15 amino acids. Trimming cost V 6 bases and J 3 bases; bases outside gene matches: 8. The germline V gene has CDR1 MNHNS and CDR2 SASEGT. CDR3 sequence (DNA): TGTGCCAGCAGCTTCAGGGGGACCGACTACAATGAGCAGTTCTTC. It specifies CASSFRGTDYNEQFF.

Many counts were recorded for this clonotype. This chain connects TRBV5-1 to TRBJ2-3, with D possibly TRBD1 on 5 matching bases. The CDR3 totals 14 residues. CDR1 and CDR2 from the germline V gene are SGHRS and YFSETQ. V was trimmed by 1 base and J by 2 bases, leaving 8 bases between them. The chain's CDR3 is CASSLRQSTDTQYF. The CDR3 region has the DNA TGCGCCAGCAGCTTGCGACAGTCCACAGATACGCAGTATTTT.

This chain links TRBV27 with TRBJ2-7; 9 nucleotides align to TRBD1. CDR3 length: 13 amino acids. Germline loops: CDR1 MNHEY, CDR2 SMNVEV (reference sequence). The J segment lost 3 bases and the V segment lost 7 bases, leaving 4 bases of the junction unmatched. The CDR3 region has the DNA TGTGCCAGCAAGGGACAGGGATACTACGAGCAGTACTTC. Protein product: CASKGQGYYEQYF.

Notes on this clonotype: This CDR3 is missing its conserved last phenylalanine or tryptophan, likely due to a read error. The chain has TRBV3-1 and TRBJ2-7; D gene unclear. CDR1 LGHDT and CDR2 YNNKEL come from the germline V gene (reference sequence). Trimming removed 3 bases at V and 3 bases at J, with 9 bases between. There are 13 residues in the CDR3. The CDR3 coding sequence is TGTGCCAGCAGCCATGGGCGCCACTACGAGCAGTACATC. It specifies CASSHGRHYEQYI.

Only a few counts were recorded for this clonotype. V usage is TRBV20-1 and J usage is TRBJ1-2; 8 nucleotides agree with TRBD1. V gave up 1 base and J gave up 7 bases; unmatched junction bases: 11. Germline CDR1 is DFQATT and CDR2 is SNEGSKA (reference sequence). The CDR3 is made up of 15 amino acids. Here the CDR3 reads CSARVGGQGERGYTF. The DNA for the CDR3 is TGCAGTGCTAGAGTAGGCGGACAGGGCGAACGTGGCTACACCTTC.

This clonotype was observed a few times. The genes are TRBV12-3 or TRBV12-4 and TRBJ2-1; 9 nucleotides agree with TRBD2. Unmatched junction bases numbered 4, after V lost 6 bases and J lost 1 base. The CDR3 length is 15 residues. CDR3 bases: TGTGCCAGCAGCAAGAGCGGGAGGTCCTACAATGAGCAGTTCTTC. Amino acids: CASSKSGRSYNEQFF.

This chain uses TRBV20-1 with TRBJ2-1; 12 bases line up with TRBD2. The CDR3 length is 15 residues. The V gene's germline CDR1 is DFQATT and CDR2 SNEGSKA (reference sequence). V lost 2 bases and J lost 5; bases outside the gene matches: 4. The DNA for the CDR3 is TGCAGTGCTAGACCACTAGCGGGGGGTCACAATGAGCAGTTCTTC. This translates into CSARPLAGGHNEQFF.

The V gene is TRBV3-1, the J gene TRBJ2-7; weak D call: TRBD2 (6 bases). The CDR3 has 16 amino acids. CDR1 LGHDT and CDR2 YNNKEL come from the germline V gene (reference sequence). The V end was cut by 2 bases, the J end by 4 bases, with 18 bases between. The CDR3, as DNA: TGTGCCAGCAGCCAAATAGGTAGCGGCGGTCTTTACGAGCAGTACTTC. Its protein is CASSQIGSGGLYEQYF.

The sample holds a few counts of this clonotype. The chain has TRBV10-3 and TRBJ1-4, with TRBD1 as a possible D gene (5 bases). Germline CDR1 and CDR2: ENHRY and SYGVKD. Between the trimmed V and J ends, which lost 4 bases and 0 bases, there was a span of 12 bases. The CDR3 contains 16 residues. CDR3: CAISAFKTATNEKLFF. In DNA form, the CDR3 reads TGTGCCATCAGTGCTTTTAAGACAGCAACTAATGAAAAACTGTTTTTT.

This clonotype showed up just a few times. The rearrangement links TRBV7-2 to TRBJ2-1; a weak D match, TRBD2 (5 bases). CDR1 and CDR2 from the germline V gene are SGHTA and FQGNSA. Trimming took off 5 bases at V and 8 bases at J, with 13 bases between the two ends. The CDR3 runs 13 residues. Written as DNA, the CDR3 is TGTGCCAGCAGCCGGACTTTTTCGGATGAGCAGTTCTTC. This sequence encodes CASSRTFSDEQFF.

This clonotype came up a few times. DNA for the CDR3: TGTGCCCTCGCGGGGGGTTTGACTGAAGCTTTCTTT. Translation: CALAGGLTEAFF. The genes are TRBV6-5 and TRBJ1-1, with D perhaps TRBD1 (5 bases). The CDR3 totals 12 residues. The V and J ends lost 11 bases and 5 bases respectively, with 15 bases between them. Germline-derived CDR1 and CDR2 are MNHEY and SVGAGI.

The rearrangement joins TRBV7-2 to TRBJ2-7; 7 positions match TRBD1. The CDR3 length is 15 residues. Germline trimming cut 5 bases from V and 1 base from J; bases unmatched to any gene: 8. Germline V gene lookup returns CDR1 SGHTA and CDR2 FQGNSA. The CDR3 nucleotides are TGTGCCAGCAGCCAAGACAGGGCCCGATCCTACGAGCAGTACTTC. It codes for CASSQDRARSYEQYF.

V and J are TRBV7-7 and TRBJ2-1; 8 bases are shared with TRBD1. V was clipped by 3 bases and J by 10 bases; unmatched bases: 5. In germline, CDR1 is SSHAT, CDR2 FNYEAQ (reference sequence). The length of the CDR3 is 13 residues. The chain's CDR3 is CASSLTGDGEQFF. CDR3 bases: TGTGCCAGCAGCTTGACAGGGGATGGCGAGCAGTTCTTC.

This clonotype was observed a handful of times. The chain uses TRBV5-5 and TRBJ2-5, with D tentatively TRBD2 (6 bases). Germline V gene data show CDR1 as SGHKS and CDR2 as YYEKEE (reference sequence). This CDR3 has 13 residues. V lost 6 bases, J lost 5 bases, and 14 bases lay in between. This CDR3 reads CASTGGPRETQYF. DNA of the CDR3: TGTGCCAGCACCGGAGGGCCGAGGGAGACCCAGTACTTC.

This clonotype was counted only a few times. The chain employs TRBV6-1 and TRBJ2-3; 7 bases align to TRBD1. This CDR3 spans 15 amino acids. With 6 bases clipped from V and 8 bases from J, the junction kept 14 bases outside the gene matches. Germline values: CDR1 MNHNS, CDR2 SASEGT. In nucleotides, the CDR3 is TGTGCCAGCAGCCCATCCCCAGACAGGGTTGGTACGCAGTATTTT. Its translation: CASSPSPDRVGTQYF.

There are a few counts of this clonotype. The V gene is TRBV19, the J gene TRBJ2-7, with a weak D call TRBD1 (5 bases). The CDR3 extends over 14 amino acids. Germline V gene lookup returns CDR1 LNHDA and CDR2 SQIVND (reference sequence). V was cut by 4 bases and J by 4 bases, with 14 bases left in between. The CDR3 reads CASSTSRTSYEQYF. DNA for the CDR3: TGTGCCAGTAGTACCTCTAGGACAAGTTACGAGCAGTACTTC.

This clonotype appeared a single time. The chain uses TRBV9 and TRBJ1-1, with D unresolved. Trimming took 0 bases from V and 1 from J, leaving 10 bases between them. CDR1 is SGDLS, CDR2 YYNGEE, per germline. This CDR3 has 15 amino acids. The CDR3 DNA reads as TGTGCCAGCAGCGTAGAGGCCCAAGGGAACACTGAAGCTTTCTTT. Translating it yields CASSVEAQGNTEAFF.

The sample holds a few counts of this clonotype. The chain's CDR3 is CAISDIGGTGELFF. CDR3 DNA: TGTGCCATCAGTGATATCGGGGGCACCGGGGAGCTGTTTTTT. The chain uses TRBV10-3 and TRBJ2-2; tentatively, D is TRBD2 (6 bases). The CDR3 has 14 residues. V gave up 3 bases and J gave up 4 bases, with 9 bases separating them. CDR1 and CDR2 (germline): ENHRY, SYGVKD.

This chain connects TRBV6-5 to TRBJ2-7, with a tentative D call TRBD2 (5 bases). Germline V lookup: CDR1 MNHEY, CDR2 SVGAGI. CDR3 size: 12 residues. Trimming pared 5 bases from V and 5 bases from J, leaving 10 bases between. CDR3 DNA: TGTGCCAGCAGTACGTACGGGAACGAGCAGTACTTC. Protein: CASSTYGNEQYF.

This clonotype was detected many times. The V call is TRBV12-3 or TRBV12-4, the J call TRBJ1-6, with D maybe TRBD1 (5 bases). The CDR3 is 12 amino acids. The V gene lost 3 bases and the J gene lost 17 bases, with 14 bases spanning the gap. Written as DNA, the CDR3 is TGTGCCAGCAGTTTTCTAAAGGGGATCTTCCACTTT. Translation gives CASSFLKGIFHF.

Only one count was recorded for this clonotype. The genes are TRBV7-2 and TRBJ2-5, with a weak D call TRBD2 (5 bases). CDR1 is SGHTA and CDR2 is FQGNSA in the germline V gene. The CDR3 runs to 15 residues. V dropped 6 bases and J dropped 1 base, with 15 bases sitting between them. This CDR3 is CASSLSLERQETQYF. The CDR3 bases are TGTGCCAGCAGTTTGTCACTAGAACGCCAAGAGACCCAGTACTTC.

The gene calls are TRBV13 and TRBJ2-3; no definite D call. CDR1 is PRHDT, CDR2 FYEKMQ, per germline (reference sequence). The CDR3 totals 14 residues. The V end lost 5 bases, the J end lost 2 bases, and 11 bases lay between the germline ends. The CDR3 region has the DNA TGTGCCAGCAGCAGCCCGGGCACCACAGATACGCAGTATTTT. It specifies CASSSPGTTDTQYF.

The chain combines TRBV27 with TRBJ1-2; D gene ambiguous. The V end lost 6 bases, the J end lost 5 bases, and 10 bases lay between the germline ends. The CDR3 contains 12 residues. Germline-derived CDR1 and CDR2 are MNHEY and SMNVEV (reference sequence). The CDR3 region is CASRYGEYGYTF. CDR3 sequence (DNA): TGTGCCAGCAGATATGGGGAATATGGCTACACCTTC.